These T cell receptor beta chains were read from a single sample in a study of blood T cell repertoires in COVID-19. Libraries were prepared by immunoSEQ multiplex PCR; TCRdb keeps only in-frame clonotypes and omits some of them. Of about 530,000 clones listed, 85% to 90% were seen once; the top ten hold about 8%. Sequencing input: peripheral blood. The receptors were sampled from a woman in her 50s with COVID-19, enrolled during active disease. The CDR3 runs from the conserved cysteine through the conserved F or W. The order of the fields is V gene, J gene, clone size, D gene, CDR3 DNA, CDR3 protein. D genes are given only for firm matches. Size values are once, few and many counts, or a class for expanded clones, and some rows have none.

v_call: TRBV7-9; j_call: TRBJ2-1; clone_size: -; d_call: -; cdr3_nt: TGTGCCAGCAGCTTAGCGGGGGACTCGTACAATGAGCAGTTCTTC; cdr3_aa: CASSLAGDSYNEQFF
v_call: TRBV7-2; j_call: TRBJ2-7; clone_size: once; d_call: TRBD2; cdr3_nt: TGTGCCAGCAGCTTATCCGGCGGGGGAACCTACGAGCAGTACTTC; cdr3_aa: CASSLSGGGTYEQYF
v_call: TRBV4-1; j_call: TRBJ1-4; clone_size: -; d_call: -; cdr3_nt: TGCGCCAGCAGCCCCCTCGGGGCAGGGGTAACTGAAAAACTGTTTTTT; cdr3_aa: CASSPLGAGVTEKLFF
v_call: TRBV3-1/TRBV3-2; j_call: TRBJ1-5; clone_size: -; d_call: TRBD1; cdr3_nt: TGTGCCAGCAGCCTTGGGACAGGGGGGGGTCAGCCCCAGCATTTT; cdr3_aa: CASSLGTGGGQPQHF
v_call: TRBV7-2; j_call: TRBJ2-1; clone_size: -; d_call: TRBD2; cdr3_nt: TGTGCCAGCAGGGTACTAGCGGGGGGAAAGGGTGAGCAGTTCTTC; cdr3_aa: CASRVLAGGKGEQFF
v_call: TRBV11-3; j_call: TRBJ2-1; clone_size: -; d_call: TRBD2; cdr3_nt: TGTGCCAGCAGTCAGAGCGGGGGGGCCCTGGATGAGCAGTTCTTC; cdr3_aa: CASSQSGGALDEQFF
v_call: TRBV4-1; j_call: TRBJ1-1; clone_size: -; d_call: -; cdr3_nt: TGCGCCAGCAGCCCTCGTAGCGGTGAAGCTTTCTTT; cdr3_aa: CASSPRSGEAFF
v_call: TRBV27; j_call: TRBJ2-3; clone_size: -; d_call: -; cdr3_nt: TGTGCCAGCAGCCGACTGGGCACAGATACGCAGTATTTT; cdr3_aa: CASSRLGTDTQYF
v_call: TRBV9; j_call: TRBJ1-3; clone_size: -; d_call: TRBD1; cdr3_nt: TGTGCCAGCAGTGCGGGACAGACTGGAAACACCATATATTTT; cdr3_aa: CASSAGQTGNTIYF
v_call: TRBV4-2; j_call: TRBJ1-1; clone_size: -; d_call: TRBD1; cdr3_nt: TGTGCCAGCAGCCAAGATAACCAGGGGGCGCGCGGCCTACTAAACACTGAAGCTTTCTTT; cdr3_aa: CASSQDNQGARGLLNTEAFF
v_call: TRBV7-9; j_call: TRBJ1-2; clone_size: -; d_call: TRBD1; cdr3_nt: TGTGCCAGCAGCTCTCCAACCGATACAGGGGGAAGTGGCTACACCTTC; cdr3_aa: CASSSPTDTGGSGYTF
v_call: TRBV24-1; j_call: TRBJ2-1; clone_size: -; d_call: TRBD2; cdr3_nt: TGTGCCACCAGTGATTCTGTAGCGGGGGTATTCAATGAGCAGTTCTTC; cdr3_aa: CATSDSVAGVFNEQFF
v_call: TRBV13; j_call: TRBJ1-1; clone_size: -; d_call: TRBD1; cdr3_nt: TGTGCCAGCAGCTCCAACAGGGGGCCGAACACTGAAGCTTTCTTT; cdr3_aa: CASSSNRGPNTEAFF
v_call: TRBV20-1; j_call: TRBJ2-1; clone_size: many; d_call: TRBD2; cdr3_nt: TGCAGTGCTAGTCCGCGGGGGTGGTACAATGAGCAGTTCTTC; cdr3_aa: CSASPRGWYNEQFF
v_call: TRBV28; j_call: TRBJ1-5; clone_size: -; d_call: TRBD1; cdr3_nt: TGTGCCAGCAGTCAGGGGGGATCCTTTCAGCCCCAGCATTTT; cdr3_aa: CASSQGGSFQPQHF
v_call: TRBV6-1; j_call: TRBJ1-2; clone_size: -; d_call: TRBD1; cdr3_nt: TGTGCCAGCAGTGAAAGCGGGACAGGACTCCTCTATCCAGGCTATGGCTACACCTTC; cdr3_aa: CASSESGTGLLYPGYGYTF
v_call: TRBV24-1; j_call: TRBJ2-2; clone_size: -; d_call: -; cdr3_nt: TGTGCCACCAGTTTGGAGAGATCCACCGGGGAGCTGTTTTTT; cdr3_aa: CATSLERSTGELFF
v_call: TRBV6-2/TRBV6-3; j_call: TRBJ2-7; clone_size: -; d_call: -; cdr3_nt: TGTGCCAGCAGGCCTACAGTGATCCACGAGCAGTACTTC; cdr3_aa: CASRPTVIHEQYF
v_call: TRBV2; j_call: TRBJ2-2; clone_size: -; d_call: TRBD2; cdr3_nt: TGTGCCAGCAGTGAACTGCGGGGGAGCACCGGGGAGCTGTTTTTT; cdr3_aa: CASSELRGSTGELFF
v_call: TRBV4-1; j_call: TRBJ2-2; clone_size: -; d_call: TRBD1; cdr3_nt: TGCGCCAGCAGCTTACTCTTGAGGGGGCGGACGGATGACACCGGGGAGCTGTTTTTT; cdr3_aa: CASSLLLRGRTDDTGELFF
v_call: TRBV19; j_call: TRBJ1-2; clone_size: -; d_call: TRBD1; cdr3_nt: TGTGCCAGTAGCACTGGAGGGACAGTTATTTATGGCTACACCTTC; cdr3_aa: CASSTGGTVIYGYTF
v_call: TRBV24-1; j_call: TRBJ2-1; clone_size: -; d_call: -; cdr3_nt: TGTGCCACCAGTGATTTGGGAGGGGCCAACAATGAGCAGTTCTTC; cdr3_aa: CATSDLGGANNEQFF
v_call: TRBV7-9; j_call: TRBJ1-6; clone_size: few; d_call: -; cdr3_nt: TGTGCCAGCAGTCTCAGGGGACCCCTCCACTTT; cdr3_aa: CASSLRGPLHF
v_call: TRBV29-1; j_call: TRBJ1-1; clone_size: -; d_call: -; cdr3_nt: TGCAGCCTTACTCTCGGACAGCGATTGAACACTGAAGCTTTCTTT; cdr3_aa: CSLTLGQRLNTEAFF
v_call: TRBV7-2; j_call: TRBJ1-1; clone_size: once; d_call: -; cdr3_nt: TGTGCCAGCAGCCCCCGGTTTGAAATGAACACTGAAGCTTTCTTT; cdr3_aa: CASSPRFEMNTEAFF
v_call: TRBV7-3; j_call: TRBJ1-1; clone_size: once; d_call: TRBD1; cdr3_nt: TGTGCCAGCAGCCCAGGGACAGGGGTTCGGACTGAAGCTTTCTTT; cdr3_aa: CASSPGTGVRTEAFF
v_call: TRBV12-5; j_call: TRBJ1-5; clone_size: once; d_call: -; cdr3_nt: TGTGCTAGTGGTCCCGGCCAGGGCAATCAGCCCCAGCATTTT; cdr3_aa: CASGPGQGNQPQHF